These T cell receptor beta chains were read from a single sample in a study of STAT5B mutations in CD4+ large granular lymphocyte leukemia. TCRdb's table, derived via immunoSEQ multiplex PCR, lists solely in-frame clones and lacks some. The table lists 30,000 to 40,000 clones, nearly 90% of them singletons, with 3.4% in the top ten. Source material: CD4+ T cells from blood buffy coats. The source of these receptors is a human donor in good health. Each CDR3 is given with its conserved first and last residue. The order of the fields is clone size, D gene, CDR3 length, V gene, J gene, CDR3 DNA, CDR3 protein. The D gene is left open where the match is weak. Size is omitted from some rows. Given values are once, few, many or a class for expanded clones.

NA	TRBD1	17	TRBV11-3	TRBJ1-5	TGTGCCAGCAGCTTAAAGAACTTGGACAGGGGCAATCAGCCCCAGCATTTT	CASSLKNLDRGNQPQHF
NA	TRBD1	15	TRBV18	TRBJ1-1	TGTGCCAGCTCACCACCTAACAGGGGAGGGACTGAAGCTTTCTTT	CASSPPNRGGTEAFF
NA	TRBD1	13	TRBV11-2	TRBJ1-2	TGTGCCAGCAGTCCAGGGGGTCACTATGGCTACACCTTC	CASSPGGHYGYTF
NA	NA	12	TRBV4-1	TRBJ1-1	TGCGCCAGCAGCCATCCCCGGGACAAAGCTTTCTTT	CASSHPRDKAFF
NA	TRBD2	15	TRBV28	TRBJ2-5	TGTGCCAGCAGTTCGCTAGCGGGAGGGAGGGAGACCCAGTACTTC	CASSSLAGGRETQYF
once	NA	16	TRBV9	TRBJ2-3	TGTGCCAGCAGCCCGAATGGATACAGGGAAACAGATACGCAGTATTTT	CASSPNGYRETDTQYF
NA	TRBD2	16	TRBV7-9	TRBJ2-5	TGTGCCAGCAGCCCCCGGGGAACAGCGGGAGTTGTGACCCAGTACTTC	CASSPRGTAGVVTQYF
NA	TRBD2	20	TRBV5-8	TRBJ2-1	TGTGCCAGCAGCTTACCCCGACTAGCGGGTACCCTTTCCTCCTACAATGAGCAGTTCTTC	CASSLPRLAGTLSSYNEQFF
NA	NA	13	TRBV7-2	TRBJ2-7	TGTGCCAGCAGCCATTCGACCCCCTACGAGCAGTACTTC	CASSHSTPYEQYF
NA	TRBD2	16	TRBV19	TRBJ2-5	TGTGCCAGTAGTAGGAGGACTAGCGGGGGGCAAGAGACCCAGTACTTC	CASSRRTSGGQETQYF
once	NA	13	TRBV6-4	TRBJ1-1	TGTGCCAGCCGGGACCCCACCGACACTGAAGCTTTCTTT	CASRDPTDTEAFF
NA	TRBD1	17	TRBV4-1	TRBJ1-2	TGCGCCAGCAGCCAAGATCTGCAACAGGGGGCTGATTATGGCTACACCTTC	CASSQDLQQGADYGYTF
NA	NA	15	TRBV19	TRBJ2-7	TGTGCCAGTAGTATAGTCATGACAGCTTCCTACGAGCAGTACTTC	CASSIVMTASYEQYF
NA	TRBD2	19	TRBV11-2	TRBJ2-1	TGTGCCAGCAGCTTGGGGACTAGTTGGCTCTCGAGCTCCTACAATGAGCAGTTCTTC	CASSLGTSWLSSSYNEQFF
once	TRBD1	15	TRBV5-6	TRBJ1-1	TGTGCCAGCAGAAGTAGGACAGGACCGAACACTGAAGCTTTCTTT	CASRSRTGPNTEAFF
NA	NA	15	TRBV28	TRBJ1-3	TGTGCCAGCAGTACCCACAGGTTCTCTGGAAACACCATATATTTT	CASSTHRFSGNTIYF
NA	TRBD2	16	TRBV10-1	TRBJ2-3	TGCGCCAGCAGTGAGAAGACTAGCAATGGCCCAGATACGCAGTATTTT	CASSEKTSNGPDTQYF
NA	NA	13	TRBV28	TRBJ1-3	TGTGCCAGCAGTTTATCCATTGGAAACACCATATATTTT	CASSLSIGNTIYF
NA	TRBD1	14	TRBV5-1	TRBJ1-4	TGCGCCAGCAGCACTGGACAGGGCGGGGAAAAACTGTTTTTT	CASSTGQGGEKLFF